This T cell receptor (beta chain) was captured in a study of spatial heterogeneity in lung cancer (dated by TCRdb to about 2019). In terms of the full investigation: The donors were more than 60 patients from the lung TRACERx cohort who had early-stage, untreated non-small cell lung cancer. In the raw uncorrected reads, each unique combination of TCR and UMI appeared more than ten times on average. Both alpha and beta chains were TCR-sequenced in samples taken at surgery, namely 220 tumor regions, 63 to 70 matched nontumor lung samples and 50 to 60 PBMC samples. TCR alpha and beta repertoires were quantitatively compared across multiple tumor regions, matched nontumor lung and blood in non-small cell lung cancer. More beta-chain than alpha-chain transcripts were consistently detected, likely reflecting higher beta-chain transcript abundance. Follow-up PBMC samples were sequenced whenever available, with the median time to follow-up being around two years after resection. Nonsynonymous mutation counts, determined by whole-exome sequencing of tumor tissue, were related to features of the TCR repertoire.

Results the study describes overall, beyond this receptor: Comparisons of baseline and follow-up blood repertoires included only 14 to 15 patients. Additional single-cell paired TCR alpha and beta sequencing was considered necessary to confirm, at a functional level, the hypothesis that regional TCRs recognize regional mutations. Ubiquitous expanded tumor TCRs showed up in blood more often at tumor resection than at routine follow-up.

The library was built by means of 5' RACE. The instrument was a NextSeq 500. To allow correction of PCR and sequencing errors, the TCR library protocol tagged every TCR cDNA molecule with a unique molecular identifier. In the source study's methods: TCR identification, UMI-based error correction and CDR3 extraction were performed with Decombinator tools. TCRs above a frequency of 2 per 1,000, corresponding to the top 1% of the tumor frequency distribution, were defined as expanded. Renyi diversity was computed with the R vegan package after each repertoire had been subsampled 100 times to 5,000 TCRs. CDR3 similarity networks were built from amino acid triplet string-kernel similarity, connecting CDR3s with pairwise similarity above 0.82. The public reads were reprocessed in TCRdb via fastp at Q25 and MiXCR, keeping in-frame beta chains. Rows with a matching CDR3 protein are joined into one entry that keeps the most common DNA and genes. TCRdb, not the original authors, processed these V and J calls. Present in this sample are approximately 41,000 distinct CDR3 sequences, roughly a tenth of which were seen just once. Under 20% of the sample belongs to the ten largest clones.

This clonotype was observed a handful of times. The specificity of this receptor is unknown. No base quality information exists; no much larger clone differs at one position. Trimming at the junction amounts to 8 bases on V and 0 bases on J, and the germline ends lie 12 bases apart. Looking up the germline V gene yields CDR1 SGHTA and CDR2 FQGNSA. The CDR3, cysteine through phenylalanine, is 14 amino acids long. Just the 42-base CDR3 DNA is kept, in frame starting at base 1. The meaning of the sample's time point label: blood at routine non-recurrence follow-up after resection. Without any cell sorting, TCR sequencing was performed on whole RNA extracted either from tumor and nontumor lung tissue or from cryopreserved PBMC samples. Patients were selected for TCR sequencing only if sufficient RNA was available from at least two tumor regions.

The sample in question was PBMCs, obtained at follow-up. This TCR was recovered from a female donor with early-stage non-small cell lung cancer. The chain is encoded by TRBV7-2 joined to TRBJ2-3; 6 matching bases give a weak D call of TRBD1. The CDR3 protein is CASLGQLSTDTQYF. The DNA reads as follows: TGTGCCAGCCTTGGACAGCTTAGCACAGATACGCAGTATTTT. The full variable domain, with segments outside the CDR3 supplied by the reference TRBV7-2 and TRBJ2-3 proteins, appears as GAGVSQSPSNKVTEKGKDVELRCDPISGHTALYWYRQSLGQGLEFLIYFQGNSAPDKSGLPSDRFSAERTGGSVSTLTIQRTQQEDSAVYLCASLGQLSTDTQYFGPGTRLTVL.